These 31 T cell receptor beta chains originate from one sample sequenced in a study of T cell responses to AZD1222 COVID-19 vaccine. Clones were read by immunoSEQ multiplex PCR, and TCRdb kept only the in-frame ones, dropping some. The sample has about 190,000 clones, around 93% seen once. The sequencing here drew on peripheral blood, taken on day 0 of AZD1222 vaccination. These receptors all stem from an adult in good health.

The chain carries TRBV5-1 and TRBJ2-2; 7 nucleotides line up with TRBD2. Germline lookup yields CDR1 SGHRS and CDR2 YFSETQ. The CDR3 covers 17 residues. Unmatched junction bases numbered 11, after V lost 3 bases and J lost 3 bases. CDR3 region: CASSWPKQAGDTGELFF. CDR3 in DNA: TGCGCCAGCAGCTGGCCCAAGCAGGCGGGGGACACCGGGGAGCTGTTTTTT.

The chain recombines TRBV14 with TRBJ2-7, with a weak D call TRBD1 (5 bases). The germline V gene has CDR1 SGHDN and CDR2 FVKESK. V was shortened by 4 bases and J by 3 bases, with 10 bases between the two germline ends. This CDR3 is 13 amino acids long. CDR3 sequence (DNA): TGTGCCAGCAGCCGAGCCCAGGGCTACGAGCAGTACTTC. Amino acids: CASSRAQGYEQYF.

This chain's CDR3 is CSARAPSTGELFF. In DNA, the CDR3 is TGCAGCGCCCGGGCACCCAGCACCGGGGAGCTGTTTTTT. The gene calls are TRBV29-1 and TRBJ2-2; D unclear. The CDR3 is made up of 13 amino acids. V was shortened by 7 bases and J by 4 bases, with 13 bases between the two germline ends. The germline V gene has CDR1 SQVTM and CDR2 ANQGSEA.

This clone appeared once. The chain has TRBV28 and TRBJ1-5; D is unresolved. The CDR3 loop spans 12 amino acids. Germline V CDR1 and CDR2: MDHEN, SYDVKM. V lost 8 bases to trimming and J lost 7 bases, with 12 bases between them. Here the CDR3 DNA reads TGTGCCAGCCTCGGGGAAATACAGCCCCAGCATTTT. This translates into CASLGEIQPQHF.

V is TRBV3-1 (or the pseudogene TRBV3-2) and J is TRBJ2-1; tentative D call: TRBD1 (6 bases). The CDR3 runs 16 residues. Looked up from germline, CDR1 is LGHDT and CDR2 is YNNKEL (reference sequence). Trimming shortened V by 1 base and J by 3 bases, and 13 bases separated the two germline ends. The CDR3, as DNA: TGTGCCAGCAGCCAAGTAATGACAGGATACTACAATGAGCAGTTCTTC. Translating gives CASSQVMTGYYNEQFF.

This clone was recorded only once. The junction shows a germline mismatch at one end, possibly a read error. The chain couples TRBV6-1 to TRBJ1-2; D ambiguous. This CDR3 has 13 residues. The V gene's germline CDR1 is MNHNS and CDR2 SASEGT. CDR3 protein: CASREGSVYGYTF. The CDR3 bases are TGTGCCAGCAGGGAAGGTAGCGTGTATGGCTACACCTTC.

This clone was observed once. V and J are TRBV7-2 and TRBJ2-7; the D gene could be TRBD1 or TRBD2 (6 bases each). The germline V and J ends were trimmed by 5 bases and 2 bases, with 19 bases remaining between them. The CDR3 is 16 amino acids. The germline gives CDR1 SGHTA, CDR2 FQGNSA. CDR3 amino acids: CASSLRLGGATYEQYF. The CDR3 DNA sequence: TGTGCCAGCAGCCTCAGACTGGGGGGCGCTACCTACGAGCAGTACTTC.

The gene calls are TRBV5-4 and TRBJ2-3; 12 bases are a match to TRBD2. V was clipped by 0 bases and J by 2 bases; unmatched bases: 4. The CDR3 sequence is 17 residues long. Germline CDR1 SGHNT, CDR2 YYREEE (reference sequence). The CDR3 DNA is TGTGCCAGCAGCTTGGGGGGACTAGCGGGCTACACAGATACGCAGTATTTT. Translating it yields CASSLGGLAGYTDTQYF. Complete variable domain (other parts from reference TRBV5-4 and TRBJ2-3): ETGVTQSPTHLIKTRGQQVTLRCSSQSGHNTVSWYQQALGQGPQFIFQYYREEENGRGNFPPRFSGLQFPNYSSELNVNALELDDSALYLCASSLGGLAGYTDTQYFGPGTRLTVL.

This chain joins TRBV5-1 and TRBJ2-6, with D possibly TRBD2 on 5 matching bases. Per germline, CDR1 SGHRS and CDR2 YFSETQ. The V and J ends lost 5 bases and 0 bases respectively, with 9 bases between them. The CDR3 length is 15 residues. CDR3 in amino acids: CASSEGNSGANVLTF. In DNA form, the CDR3 reads TGCGCCAGCAGTGAGGGAAACTCTGGGGCCAACGTCCTGACTTTC.

CDR3 in DNA: TGTGCCAGCAGCTTCGTAGCGGGGACCCCTGGGACAGATACGCAGTATTTT. Amino acids: CASSFVAGTPGTDTQYF. J is TRBJ2-3 and V is TRBV5-4; 8 bases map to TRBD2. V was clipped by 2 bases and J by 3 bases; unmatched bases: 11. The CDR3 covers 17 residues. Per germline, CDR1 SGHNT and CDR2 YYREEE (reference sequence).

This clone was observed a single time. This chain uses TRBV27 with TRBJ2-6; TRBD1 matches 7 bases. Germline trimming cut 6 bases from V and 3 bases from J; bases unmatched to any gene: 5. Germline CDR1 is MNHEY and CDR2 is SMNVEV (reference sequence). This CDR3 region has 15 residues. CDR3 protein: CASSPRGLGANVLTF. As DNA, the CDR3 is TGTGCCAGCAGCCCAAGGGGGCTTGGGGCCAACGTCCTGACTTTC.

The sample holds one count of this clone. The chain employs TRBV7-8 and TRBJ2-2; D might be TRBD1 (6 bases). V was trimmed by 5 bases and J by 3 bases, leaving 10 bases between them. CDR3 length: 14 amino acids. CDR1 and CDR2 from the germline V gene are SGHVS and FQNEAQ. CDR3 in DNA: TGTGCCAGCAGCCAGGGGACCGACACCGGGGAGCTGTTTTTT. Its translation: CASSQGTDTGELFF. The full variable domain, completed using reference TRBV7-8 and TRBJ2-2, is GAGVSQSPRYKVAKRGQDVALRCDPISGHVSLFWYQQALGQGPEFLTYFQNEAQLDKSGLPSDRFFAERPEGSVSTLKIQRTQQEDSAVYLCASSQGTDTGELFFGEGSRLTVL.

The rearrangement links TRBV11-2 to TRBJ1-3; D is perhaps TRBD1 (5 bases). The CDR3 is 17 amino acids. Germline V CDR1 and CDR2: SGHAT, FQNNGV. V was clipped by 1 base and J by 1 base, with 14 bases between them. The CDR3 here is CASSLVGPMGSGNTIYF. The CDR3 region has the DNA TGTGCCAGCAGCTTAGTGGGGCCGATGGGGTCTGGAAACACCATATATTTT.

The table lists this clone with a few counts. The chain combines TRBV5-1 with TRBJ1-6, with unresolved D. Germline CDR1 and CDR2: SGHRS and YFSETQ. The CDR3 runs to 13 residues. The germline V and J ends were trimmed by 4 bases and 10 bases, with 12 bases remaining between them. CDR3 region: CASSVTLGSPLHF. The DNA of the CDR3 is TGCGCCAGCAGCGTGACCCTGGGCTCACCCCTCCACTTT.

This clone appeared a single time. CDR3 coding DNA: TGTGCCAGCAAACCCGGCGGGTTGAACACTGAAGCTTTCTTT. It encodes CASKPGGLNTEAFF. The chain couples TRBV7-6 to TRBJ1-1; D is ambiguous. The germline gives CDR1 SGHVS, CDR2 FNYEAQ. Between the trimmed V and J ends, which lost 7 bases and 0 bases, there was a span of 12 bases. This CDR3 contains 14 residues.

V is TRBV6-5 and J is TRBJ2-2; the D call may be TRBD1 or TRBD2 (5 bases each). The germline V and J ends were trimmed by 0 bases and 7 bases, with 9 bases remaining between them. Per the germline V gene, CDR1 is MNHEY and CDR2 is SVGAGI. The CDR3 extends over 14 amino acids. The chain's CDR3 is CASSYSGVGGELFF. The CDR3 nucleotides read TGTGCCAGCAGTTACTCGGGGGTTGGCGGGGAGCTGTTTTTT.

The genes are TRBV7-8 and TRBJ2-3, with D unclear. The CDR3 totals 15 residues. The V end lost 1 base, the J end lost 0 bases, and 8 bases lay between the germline ends. The germline V gene encodes CDR1 SGHVS and CDR2 FQNEAQ. The CDR3 sequence is CASSLVATSTDTQYF. The DNA for the CDR3 is TGTGCCAGCAGCTTAGTTGCAACTAGCACAGATACGCAGTATTTT. The complete variable domain, with remaining parts taken from reference TRBV7-8 and TRBJ2-3, reads GAGVSQSPRYKVAKRGQDVALRCDPISGHVSLFWYQQALGQGPEFLTYFQNEAQLDKSGLPSDRFFAERPEGSVSTLKIQRTQQEDSAVYLCASSLVATSTDTQYFGPGTRLTVL.

The V and J genes are TRBV28 and TRBJ2-7, with D maybe TRBD1 (5 bases). CDR3 size: 16 residues. CDR1 is MDHEN, CDR2 SYDVKM, per germline. Trimming took 2 bases from V and 3 from J, leaving 17 bases between them. DNA for the CDR3: TGTGCCAGCAGTTTACCTGAAGGGGTTCCTGGCTACGAGCAGTACTTC. Its protein product is CASSLPEGVPGYEQYF.

J is TRBJ1-4 and V is TRBV5-1; possible D gene TRBD1, 5 bases. Germline V gives CDR1 SGHRS, CDR2 YFSETQ. The V gene lost 6 bases and the J gene lost 1 base, with 13 bases spanning the gap. CDR3 length: 15 residues. The CDR3 region has the DNA TGCGCCAGCACCACGTCGGGGGTAACTAATGAAAAACTGTTTTTT. Translated: CASTTSGVTNEKLFF.

The CDR3 DNA reads as TGTGCCAGCACCTCAGGGGATGGTTCAGATACGCAGTATTTT. It encodes CASTSGDGSDTQYF. V gene TRBV6-5 combines with J gene TRBJ2-3; tentatively, D is TRBD1 (6 bases). The germline V gene encodes CDR1 MNHEY and CDR2 SVGAGI. Trimming took 7 bases from V and 4 from J, leaving 15 bases between them. This CDR3 is 14 amino acids long.

V and J are TRBV6-1 and TRBJ1-6; D ambiguous. The germline CDR1 and CDR2 sequences are MNHNS and SASEGT. The V end lost 3 bases, the J end lost 7 bases, and 7 bases lay between the germline ends. The CDR3 is made up of 13 amino acids. The CDR3 is CASSDGMNSPLHF. The CDR3 bases are TGTGCCAGCAGTGACGGGATGAATTCACCCCTCCACTTT.

The chain links TRBV28 to TRBJ1-4; no firm D call. The V gene lost 5 bases and the J gene lost 0 bases, with 10 bases spanning the gap. Per the germline V gene, CDR1 is MDHEN and CDR2 is SYDVKM. The CDR3 covers 15 residues. The CDR3 DNA is TGTGCCAGCAGTAAGAGGAGTGCAACTAATGAAAAACTGTTTTTT. It specifies CASSKRSATNEKLFF.

The gene calls are TRBV9 and TRBJ2-1; TRBD2 matches at 12 bases. Trimming took 3 bases from V and 4 from J; bases not matched to a gene: 2. CDR3 length: 15 residues. The germline gives CDR1 SGDLS, CDR2 YYNGEE. DNA for the CDR3: TGTGCCAGCAGCGCGGGACTAGCGGGTTACAATGAGCAGTTCTTC. Translated, it gives CASSAGLAGYNEQFF.

The rearrangement uses TRBV5-4 and TRBJ2-1; 9 bases are a match to TRBD1. This CDR3 region has 14 residues. V dropped 4 bases and J dropped 4; count of bases not matched to a gene: 3. Germline assignment: CDR1 SGHNT and CDR2 YYREEE (reference sequence). For the CDR3, the DNA is TGTGCCAGCAGCGCGGACAGGGGATACAATGAGCAGTTCTTC. It is translated as CASSADRGYNEQFF.

The chain joins TRBV5-6 to TRBJ1-3, with D unclear. Per germline, CDR1 SGHDT and CDR2 YYEEEE. The ends were cut back, 2 bases at V and 3 bases at J, with 12 bases in the middle. This CDR3 is built from 15 residues. CDR3 in DNA: TGTGCCAGCAGCTTCCGGAGGGCAGGTGGAAACACCATATATTTT. Encoded protein: CASSFRRAGGNTIYF.

V is TRBV9 and J is TRBJ2-6; no clear D gene. CDR3 length: 15 residues. Trimming shortened V by 4 bases and J by 0 bases, and 8 bases separated the two germline ends. Germline V gene data show CDR1 as SGDLS and CDR2 as YYNGEE. CDR3 nucleotides: TGTGCCAGCAGCCCAAGATCCTCTGGGGCCAACGTCCTGACTTTC. Translating gives CASSPRSSGANVLTF. The full variable domain, its missing parts supplied by reference TRBV9 and TRBJ2-6, is DSGVTQTPKHLITATGQRVTLRCSPRSGDLSVYWYQQSLDQGLQFLIQYYNGEERAKGNILERFSAQQFPDLHSELNLSSLELGDSALYFCASSPRSSGANVLTFGAGSRLTVL.

This clone was seen just once. The DNA for the CDR3 is TGTGCCAGCAGCCAAGATCGGAGGCATGAGCAGTTCTTC. This codes for CASSQDRRHEQFF. This sequence joins TRBV3-1 (or the pseudogene TRBV3-2) and TRBJ2-1, with D maybe TRBD2 (5 bases). The CDR3 totals 13 residues. Trimming removed 0 bases at V and 8 bases at J, with 8 bases between. Germline V gene data show CDR1 as LGHDT and CDR2 as YNNKEL (reference sequence).

This clone has only one observation. This rearrangement joins TRBV7-3 to TRBJ2-1, with 9 nucleotides matching TRBD2. The length of the CDR3 is 19 residues. V lost 5 bases, J lost 7 bases, and 21 bases stayed unmatched. The germline V gene has CDR1 SGHTA and CDR2 FQGTGA. CDR3 protein: CASSPGLLVAGVRGNEQFF. The CDR3 region has the DNA TGTGCCAGCAGCCCCGGTTTGTTAGTAGCGGGAGTTCGTGGGAATGAGCAGTTCTTC.

The chain employs TRBV3-1 (or the pseudogene TRBV3-2) and TRBJ2-1; possible D gene TRBD2, 6 bases. The V gene's germline CDR1 is LGHDT and CDR2 YNNKEL (reference sequence). Trimming shortened V by 1 base and J by 2 bases, and 12 bases separated the two germline ends. The CDR3 is 16 amino acids. The CDR3 coding sequence is TGTGCCAGCAGCCAAGGCGTTGGAGGGGCCTACAATGAGCAGTTCTTC. This codes for CASSQGVGGAYNEQFF.

This clone has only a few counts. The chain carries TRBV30 and TRBJ1-1, with D perhaps TRBD1 (5 bases). Germline CDR1 reads GTSNPN; CDR2 reads SVGIG (reference sequence). Trimming left V 4 bases short and J 5 bases short, with 20 bases between. The CDR3 consists of 15 residues. The CDR3 bases are TGTGCCTGGACCTGGGGGTTGAGTGGCAATACTGAAGCTTTCTTT. Its protein is CAWTWGLSGNTEAFF.

With respect to this clone: An end of the junction does not agree with germline; a read error may underlie this. J is TRBJ2-7 and V is TRBV5-6, with 8 bases matching TRBD2. Germline loops: CDR1 SGHDT, CDR2 YYEEEE. The CDR3 covers 15 residues. CDR3 region: CAGSLAGGPSYEQYF. In DNA form, the CDR3 reads TGTGCCGGCAGCTTGGCGGGAGGACCCTCCTACGAGCAGTACTTC.